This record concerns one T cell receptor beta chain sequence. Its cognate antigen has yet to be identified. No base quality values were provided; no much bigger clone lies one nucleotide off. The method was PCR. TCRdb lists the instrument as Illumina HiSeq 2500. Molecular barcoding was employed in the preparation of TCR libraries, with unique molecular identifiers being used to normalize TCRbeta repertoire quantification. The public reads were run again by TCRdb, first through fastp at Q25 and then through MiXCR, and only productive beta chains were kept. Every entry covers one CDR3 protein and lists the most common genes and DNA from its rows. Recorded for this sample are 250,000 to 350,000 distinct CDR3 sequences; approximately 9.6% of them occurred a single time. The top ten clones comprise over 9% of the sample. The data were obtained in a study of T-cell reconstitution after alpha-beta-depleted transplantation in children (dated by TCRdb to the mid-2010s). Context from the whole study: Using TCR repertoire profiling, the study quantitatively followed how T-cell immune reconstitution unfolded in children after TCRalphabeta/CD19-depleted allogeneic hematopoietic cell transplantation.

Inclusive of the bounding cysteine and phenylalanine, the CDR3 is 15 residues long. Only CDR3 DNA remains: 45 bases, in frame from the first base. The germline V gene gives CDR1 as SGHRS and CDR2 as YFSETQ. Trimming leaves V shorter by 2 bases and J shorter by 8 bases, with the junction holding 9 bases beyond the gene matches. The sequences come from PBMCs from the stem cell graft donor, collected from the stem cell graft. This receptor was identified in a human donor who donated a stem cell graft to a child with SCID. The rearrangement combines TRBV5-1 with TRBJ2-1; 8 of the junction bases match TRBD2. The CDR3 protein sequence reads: CASSFSAGDGDEQFF. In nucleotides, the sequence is TGCGCCAGCAGCTTCTCAGCGGGGGACGGCGATGAGCAGTTCTTC.